This T cell receptor (beta chain) appears in the sequencing data of a study of blood T cell repertoires in COVID-19. Study at large: Italy, Spain and the United States were the sources of the convalescent and acute COVID-19 samples.

All recovered Cohort 3 donors got two negative PCRs, got clearance, or saw symptom resolution. From germline, CDR1 is MNHEY and CDR2 SMNVEV (reference sequence). The CDR3 totals 16 residues. Losses at the gene ends were 5 bases for V and 8 bases for J; bases not matched to a gene: 14. How the authors handled the data: How many nucleated cells were present was estimated from reference gene primer amplification. The method was immunoSEQ multiplex PCR; TCRdb's version includes in-frame clones alone and lacks a portion of them. V and J calls and clone size are given by that table; D and trimming were obtained from the DNA. The sample comprises around 230,000 clones, around four fifths of which are singletons, and roughly 15% rests with the top ten.

The source material was PBMCs or T cells enriched from blood (not recorded which). This chain links TRBV27 with TRBJ2-1; 8 bases line up with TRBD2. The receptor was isolated from a man aged 40-49 years who had recovered from COVID-19. The CDR3 DNA is TGTGCCAGCAGTCCCGGACGGGGGGGCCAGTTTGATGAGCAGTTCTTC. Protein: CASSPGRGGQFDEQFF.